The 27 T cell receptor beta chains listed next were all sequenced from one sample in a study of control samples from healthy donors and cancer patients. Clones were read by immunoSEQ multiplex PCR, and TCRdb kept only the in-frame ones, dropping some. This sample has some 76,000 clones, with about nine tenths found just once. Sequencing used PBMCs. The receptors were sampled from a man aged 55-75 years with lung cancer.

The rearrangement uses TRBV6-5 and TRBJ1-3; possible D gene TRBD1, 5 bases. Deletions cut 10 bases from V and 0 bases from J, with 7 bases between. The germline V gene encodes CDR1 MNHEY and CDR2 SVGAGI. This CDR3 has 12 residues. The chain's CDR3 is CATQGSGNTIYF. CDR3 DNA: TGTGCCACCCAGGGCTCTGGAAACACCATATATTTT.

This clone was seen only once. V and J are TRBV5-1 and TRBJ1-6, with a weak D call TRBD1 (5 bases). The CDR3 runs to 14 residues. Germline CDR1 reads SGHRS; CDR2 reads YFSETQ. V was clipped by 6 bases and J by 3 bases, with 10 bases between them. The CDR3 sequence is CASKEGFYNSPLHF. The CDR3 DNA is TGCGCCAGCAAAGAGGGGTTCTATAATTCACCCCTCCACTTT.

The DNA for the CDR3 is TGTGCCAGCAGTCCCGAAGGGGTCGCCGGGGAGCTGTTTTTT. It yields the protein CASSPEGVAGELFF. J is TRBJ2-2 and V is TRBV6-5, with TRBD1 as a possible D gene (5 bases). The CDR3 extends over 14 amino acids. The ends were cut back, 5 bases at V and 6 bases at J, with 13 bases in the middle. Germline loops: CDR1 MNHEY, CDR2 SVGAGI.

CDR3 protein: CASSLTLAGGQETQYF. The CDR3 bases are TGTGCCAGCAGCTTGACTCTAGCGGGGGGACAAGAGACCCAGTACTTC. The chain couples TRBV5-5 to TRBJ2-5; 11 nucleotides match TRBD2. The junction had 4 bases not matched to a gene; V was cut back by 1 base and J by 2 bases. The CDR3 extends over 16 amino acids. Germline V CDR1 and CDR2: SGHKS, YYEKEE (reference sequence).

This rearrangement joins TRBV3-1 (or the pseudogene TRBV3-2) to TRBJ1-5, with a weak D call TRBD1 (5 bases). Germline loops: CDR1 LGHDT, CDR2 YNNKEL (reference sequence). V lost 1 base and J 0 bases, leaving 10 bases between the germline ends. The CDR3 runs to 16 residues. CDR3 DNA: TGTGCCAGCAGCCAAGGACAGCTAAATAGCAATCAGCCCCAGCATTTT. Its protein is CASSQGQLNSNQPQHF.

The chain combines TRBV12-3 or TRBV12-4 with TRBJ1-5; no definite D call. The CDR3 runs to 12 residues. Trimming left V 1 base short and J 9 bases short, with 7 bases between. The DNA of the CDR3 is TGTGCCAGCAGTTTAGGACGGCTGCCCCAGCATTTT. Its protein product is CASSLGRLPQHF.

This rearrangement joins TRBV30 to TRBJ1-3; TRBD1 aligns across 9 bases. The ends lost 4 bases at V and 4 bases at J; junction bases unmatched: 5. The V gene's germline CDR1 is GTSNPN and CDR2 SVGIG (reference sequence). CDR3 length equals 14 residues. The CDR3 here is CAWNPGTGGNTIYF. The CDR3 coding sequence is TGTGCCTGGAATCCCGGGACAGGGGGAAACACCATATATTTT.

The genes are TRBV11-2 and TRBJ1-1; 7 nucleotides agree with TRBD1. V was clipped by 2 bases and J by 5 bases; unmatched bases: 2. Germline V gives CDR1 SGHAT, CDR2 FQNNGV. This CDR3 is built from 13 residues. In DNA form, the CDR3 reads TGTGCCAGCAGCTTATACAGGGGAACTGAAGCTTTCTTT. Translation gives CASSLYRGTEAFF.

This clone appeared a few times. This rearrangement joins TRBV12-3 or TRBV12-4 to TRBJ1-5, with D unclear. The CDR3 has 13 residues. V was pared by 6 bases and J by 6 bases, with 12 bases between. CDR3 loop: CASRMDGRQPQHF. The CDR3, as DNA: TGTGCCAGCAGGATGGACGGGCGTCAGCCCCAGCATTTT.

The chain couples TRBV7-2 to TRBJ1-2; 8 bases agree with TRBD1. CDR3 length equals 16 residues. J lost 6 bases, V lost 0 bases, and 9 bases had no gene match. Germline V gene sequence: CDR1 SGHTA, CDR2 FQGNSA. The CDR3 nucleotides read TGTGCCAGCAGCTTAGCGGGGTCTCAGGGGGCCGATGGCTACACCTTC. Its translation: CASSLAGSQGADGYTF.

This clone was detected once. CDR3 sequence: CASLDWRSYNEQFF. For the CDR3, the DNA is TGTGCCAGCCTTGACTGGCGATCCTACAATGAGCAGTTCTTC. The V and J genes are TRBV6-5 and TRBJ2-1; D is undetermined. Germline V CDR1 and CDR2: MNHEY, SVGAGI. This CDR3 has 14 amino acids. Between the trimmed V and J ends, which lost 8 bases and 1 base, there was a span of 12 bases.

This chain connects TRBV5-1 to TRBJ2-5, with TRBD2 matching 8 bases. V gave up 4 bases and J gave up 5 bases; unmatched junction bases: 10. CDR3 length equals 15 residues. The V gene's germline CDR1 is SGHRS and CDR2 YFSETQ. The CDR3 loop reads CASSRATGGVETQYF. For the CDR3, the DNA is TGCGCCAGCAGCCGCGCAACGGGGGGGGTGGAGACCCAGTACTTC.

The V and J genes are TRBV7-9 and TRBJ1-2; 7 bases agree with TRBD1. Germline CDR1 reads SEHNR; CDR2 reads FQNEAQ (reference sequence). After removal of 0 bases from V and 3 bases from J, the junction contained 7 bases not matched to a gene. There are 16 residues in the CDR3. Written as DNA, the CDR3 is TGTGCCAGCAGCTTAGCTCGGACAGGATGGGACTATGGCTACACCTTC. Its translation: CASSLARTGWDYGYTF.

CDR3 in amino acids: CASRQGGIGEKLFF. The CDR3 DNA is TGTGCCAGCAGGCAGGGGGGAATCGGTGAAAAACTGTTTTTT. V is TRBV25-1 and J is TRBJ1-4, with 7 bases identical to TRBD1. This CDR3 spans 14 amino acids. In germline, CDR1 is MGHDK, CDR2 SYGVNS. V was pared by 6 bases and J by 7 bases, with 8 bases of the junction left unmatched.

V and J are TRBV3-1 (or the pseudogene TRBV3-2) and TRBJ1-5; 9 nucleotides match TRBD1. CDR3 length equals 15 residues. Trimming at V came to 1 base and at J to 5 bases, leaving 3 bases not matched to a gene. Per germline, CDR1 LGHDT and CDR2 YNNKEL (reference sequence). The CDR3 region is CASSQGTGGDQPQHF. DNA for the CDR3: TGTGCCAGCAGCCAAGGAACAGGGGGCGATCAGCCCCAGCATTTT.

The CDR3 reads CASSPSVLTTRYSNQPQHF. The CDR3 region has the DNA TGTGCCAGCTCACCCTCGGTGCTCACCACCCGGTATAGCAATCAGCCCCAGCATTTT. The chain carries TRBV18 and TRBJ1-5; D ambiguous. CDR1 KGHSH and CDR2 LQKENI come from the germline V gene. The CDR3 contains 19 residues. Trimming took off 3 bases at V and 0 bases at J, with 21 bases between the two ends. Full variable domain (remainder filled in from reference TRBV18 and TRBJ1-5): NAGVMQNPRHLVRRRGQEARLRCSPMKGHSHVYWYRQLPEEGLKFMVYLQKENIIDESGMPKERFSAEFPKEGPSILRIQQVVRGDSAAYFCASSPSVLTTRYSNQPQHFGDGTRLSIL.

This clone has only a few counts. The chain recombines TRBV20-1 with TRBJ2-1; no clear D. The CDR3 extends over 11 amino acids. V shed 6 bases and J shed 8 bases, with 11 bases lying between them. Germline V CDR1 and CDR2: DFQATT, SNEGSKA (reference sequence). DNA of the CDR3: TGCAGTGCCCAGACCTTAGATGAGCAGTTCTTC. Its translation: CSAQTLDEQFF.

The rearrangement links TRBV2 to TRBJ1-1; 7 nucleotides line up with TRBD1. Germline V gene data show CDR1 as SNHLY and CDR2 as FYNNEI. V lost 9 bases and J lost 4; bases outside the gene matches: 8. This CDR3 is 13 amino acids long. The CDR3 nucleotides are TGTGCCAGTACCAGGGGGGTCGGCACTGAAGCTTTCTTT. Protein product: CASTRGVGTEAFF.

This chain links TRBV7-6 with TRBJ2-2, with a weak D call TRBD1 (5 bases). The germline gives CDR1 SGHVS, CDR2 FNYEAQ. V was trimmed by 2 bases and J by 4 bases, leaving 14 bases between them. This CDR3 region has 16 residues. As DNA, the CDR3 is TGTGCCAGCAGCTTAAGGGCTCAGGGTATCACCGGGGAGCTGTTTTTT. Translation: CASSLRAQGITGELFF.

The rearrangement links TRBV20-1 to TRBJ2-7; 8 nucleotides align to TRBD1. This CDR3 is 11 amino acids long. Germline CDR1 and CDR2: DFQATT and SNEGSKA (reference sequence). J gave up 4 bases and V 4 bases, and 0 bases lay outside the gene matches. The CDR3 loop is CSANRGYEQYF. In nucleotides, the CDR3 is TGCAGTGCTAACAGGGGGTACGAGCAGTACTTC.

The chain couples TRBV11-2 to TRBJ1-4, with a weak D call TRBD1 (5 bases). The CDR3 spans 15 residues. V was clipped by 4 bases and J by 8 bases, with 17 bases between them. Germline V lookup: CDR1 SGHAT, CDR2 FQNNGV. The CDR3 region is CASSSSGTGEEKLFF. CDR3 coding DNA: TGTGCCAGCAGCTCCTCCGGGACCGGTGAAGAAAAACTGTTTTTT.

The chain couples TRBV21-1 to TRBJ2-1. TRBV21-1 is noted as a pseudogene. The CDR3 runs 14 residues. Here the CDR3 reads CASSTDGWGNEQFF. As DNA, the CDR3 is TGTGCCAGCAGCACGGACGGATGGGGCAATGAGCAGTTCTTC.

The CDR3 protein is CASSSTGGETYSYEQYV. As DNA, the CDR3 is TGTGCCAGCAGCTCGACAGGGGGCGAAACTTACTCCTACGAGCAGTACGTC. The genes are TRBV7-9 and TRBJ2-7; 10 positions agree with TRBD1. Germline V gene data show CDR1 as SEHNR and CDR2 as FQNEAQ (reference sequence). This CDR3 has 17 amino acids. Trimming at V came to 4 bases and at J to 0 bases, leaving 9 bases not matched to a gene.

The chain employs TRBV29-1 and TRBJ2-3; D call uncertain. This CDR3 contains 13 residues. Germline CDR1 is SQVTM and CDR2 is ANQGSEA. V was cut by 3 bases and J by 3 bases, with 10 bases left in between. For the CDR3, the DNA is TGCAGCGTTGACAGTCAGGTAACAGATACGCAGTATTTT. Its translation is CSVDSQVTDTQYF.

This chain uses TRBV5-1 with TRBJ2-3; 7 bases match TRBD1. V dropped 2 bases and J dropped 2; count of bases not matched to a gene: 8. The CDR3 is made up of 16 amino acids. Per germline, CDR1 SGHRS and CDR2 YFSETQ. In nucleotides, the CDR3 is TGCGCCAGCAGCTTTTACCCCGACAGGGTCACAGATACGCAGTATTTT. Its translation is CASSFYPDRVTDTQYF.

The gene calls are TRBV2 and TRBJ1-6; 10 positions agree with TRBD1. This CDR3 comprises 15 residues. V shed 7 bases and J 7 bases; nucleotides not matched to a gene: 7. CDR1 SNHLY and CDR2 FYNNEI come from the germline V gene. The CDR3 DNA follows: TGTGCCAGCAAGGGACAGGGGACAATGAATTCACCCCTCCACTTT. Translating it yields CASKGQGTMNSPLHF.

A remark on this clone: This sample includes further DNA sequences coding for the same CDR3. The V call is TRBV18, the J call TRBJ1-1; D remains ambiguous. The CDR3 is 13 amino acids. Germline assignment: CDR1 KGHSH and CDR2 LQKENI. The germline V and J ends were trimmed by 4 bases and 2 bases, with 8 bases remaining between them. Here the CDR3 DNA reads TGTGCCAGCTCACAGGCCTCTAACACTGAAGCTTTCTTT. It yields the protein CASSQASNTEAFF.